This T cell receptor beta chain is from a study of human T cells and chemical hapten exposure. The wider study: Patients got weekly scalp diphenylcyclopropenone doses over the approximately 25-week study. Epicutaneous patch tests delivered 0.01% DPC to the upper back, with evaluation at 6 days.

TCRdb re-called the RACE reads with MiXCR, one entry per CDR3 protein. This table has some 350,000 distinct CDR3 sequences, around 7% appearing once. General study points: After DPC sensitization, TCRs above 1 in 1000 frequency showed no change.

The time point was: patch test 1, 2 weeks after DPC sensitization. Treatment noted: therapeutic diphenylcyclopropenone sensitization with weekly scalp DPC. Deletions cut 0 bases from V and 10 bases from J, with 7 bases between. The CDR3 consists of 12 residues. CDR1 is SGHAT and CDR2 is FQNNGV in the germline V gene. Only a few counts were recorded for this clonotype. Its antigen is currently unknown. This chain uses TRBV11-2 with TRBJ2-1; D gene uncertain. This TCR was sampled from a woman between 18 and 29 years old with alopecia areata. Some clones in this sample may be carry-over from other donors' samples. Specimen: whole blood, collected in connection with sensitization to the hapten diphenylcyclopropenone (DPC). CDR3 protein: CASSLDTREQFF. CDR3 bases: TGTGCCAGCAGCTTAGACACTCGGGAGCAGTTCTTC.